These T cell receptor beta chains were read from a single sample in a study of Tregs in tolerant kidney transplant recipients. The method was immunoSEQ multiplex PCR; TCRdb's version includes in-frame clones alone and lacks a portion of them. The sample gives tens of thousands of clones, around 93% of which show up once; roughly 15% is in the top ten. This sample comprised CD8+ T cells from blood (PBMCs), obtained 24 months after the transplant. All receptors come from a human patient who received a combined kidney and bone marrow transplant. Some T cells may arise from the graft donor. CDR3s include the opening cysteine and the closing phenylalanine or tryptophan. The D gene is left open where the match is weak. Where a row states a size, it is once, few, many or the class of an expanded clone; other rows omit it.

d_gene: .; j_gene: TRBJ2-7; abundance: .; len: 14; v_gene: TRBV4-3; CDR3nt: TGCGCCAGCAGCGGGTCAGAGGGGGTCCACGAGCAGTACTTC; CDR3aa: CASSGSEGVHEQYF
d_gene: .; j_gene: TRBJ2-1; abundance: once; len: 11; v_gene: TRBV6-5; CDR3nt: TGTGCCAGCGGCCTGACTCCTGAGCAGTTCTTC; CDR3aa: CASGLTPEQFF
d_gene: TRBD2; j_gene: TRBJ2-3; abundance: few; len: 16; v_gene: TRBV7-2; CDR3nt: TGTGCCAGCAGCTTGGTAGCGGGCCTTAGCACAGATACGCAGTATTTT; CDR3aa: CASSLVAGLSTDTQYF
d_gene: TRBD1; j_gene: TRBJ2-3; abundance: .; len: 16; v_gene: TRBV7-9; CDR3nt: TGTGCCAGCAGCCAGGGACAGGGAGGAAGAACAGATACGCAGTATTTT; CDR3aa: CASSQGQGGRTDTQYF
d_gene: TRBD1; j_gene: TRBJ1-1; abundance: .; len: 18; v_gene: TRBV7-2; CDR3nt: TGTGCCAGCAGCTTAGCTTGGGACAGGGGACCCTCTTACACTGAAGCTTTCTTT; CDR3aa: CASSLAWDRGPSYTEAFF
d_gene: .; j_gene: TRBJ2-5; abundance: .; len: 14; v_gene: TRBV9; CDR3nt: TGTGCCAGCAGTGCCGGAACGGGGCAAGAGACCCAGTACTTC; CDR3aa: CASSAGTGQETQYF
d_gene: .; j_gene: TRBJ2-1; abundance: once; len: 11; v_gene: TRBV7-9; CDR3nt: TGTGCCAGCAGCTTCTCCGATGAGCAGTTCTTC; CDR3aa: CASSFSDEQFF
d_gene: .; j_gene: TRBJ2-5; abundance: .; len: 14; v_gene: TRBV7-7; CDR3nt: TGTGCCAGCAGCACGACAGCGTACCAAGAGACCCAGTACTTC; CDR3aa: CASSTTAYQETQYF
d_gene: .; j_gene: TRBJ2-2; abundance: once; len: 15; v_gene: TRBV7-6; CDR3nt: TGTGCCAGCAGCTTAGGGGGCCTTTCGACCGGGGAGCTGTTTTTT; CDR3aa: CASSLGGLSTGELFF
d_gene: .; j_gene: TRBJ1-5; abundance: .; len: 17; v_gene: TRBV5-1; CDR3nt: TGCGCCAGCAGCTTGGTAGGGGCAGGGGAGAGGTACCAGCCCCAGCATTTT; CDR3aa: CASSLVGAGERYQPQHF
d_gene: .; j_gene: TRBJ1-6; abundance: .; len: 15; v_gene: TRBV10-3; CDR3nt: TGTGCCATCAGTGAGTCGGAGGGTTATAATTCCCCCCTCCACTTT; CDR3aa: CAISESEGYNSPLHF
d_gene: TRBD2; j_gene: TRBJ2-2; abundance: .; len: 20; v_gene: TRBV6-4; CDR3nt: TGTGCCAGCAGTGACCGGACATATACTAGCGGGAGGACGCACACCGGGGAGCTGTTTTTT; CDR3aa: CASSDRTYTSGRTHTGELFF
d_gene: .; j_gene: TRBJ2-1; abundance: .; len: 12; v_gene: TRBV7-9; CDR3nt: TGTGCCAGCAGCCTTATCCCCGCGGAGCAGTTCTTC; CDR3aa: CASSLIPAEQFF
d_gene: .; j_gene: TRBJ1-3; abundance: once; len: 15; v_gene: TRBV9; CDR3nt: TGTGCCAGCAGCGTAGGAGGGAACTCTGGAAACACCATATATTTT; CDR3aa: CASSVGGNSGNTIYF
d_gene: .; j_gene: TRBJ2-7; abundance: once; len: 16; v_gene: TRBV11-1; CDR3nt: TGTGCCAGCAGCTTAGGGGACGGGGGGACATCGTACGAGCAGTACTTC; CDR3aa: CASSLGDGGTSYEQYF
d_gene: TRBD1; j_gene: TRBJ2-1; abundance: .; len: 13; v_gene: TRBV6-5; CDR3nt: TGTGCCAGCAGAAGACAGGGTGCCAATGAGCAGTTCTTC; CDR3aa: CASRRQGANEQFF
d_gene: TRBD2; j_gene: TRBJ2-1; abundance: .; len: 18; v_gene: TRBV11-3; CDR3nt: TGTGCCAGCAGCTCCGGGACTAGCGGGAGGACCTTATTCAGCGAGCAGTTCTTC; CDR3aa: CASSSGTSGRTLFSEQFF
d_gene: TRBD2; j_gene: TRBJ2-1; abundance: .; len: 16; v_gene: TRBV19; CDR3nt: TGTGCCAGTAGTATGGGACTAGCGGGCGTTAACAATGAGCAGTTCTTC; CDR3aa: CASSMGLAGVNNEQFF
d_gene: TRBD1; j_gene: TRBJ2-7; abundance: .; len: 17; v_gene: TRBV4-1; CDR3nt: TGCGCCAGCAAACCCACCCTTAGTAGGGGGCCGGTGAACGAGCAGTACTTC; CDR3aa: CASKPTLSRGPVNEQYF
d_gene: TRBD1; j_gene: TRBJ2-1; abundance: .; len: 14; v_gene: TRBV5-4; CDR3nt: TGTGCCAGCAGCTGGGGACAGGGGGCGTTTGAGCAGTTCTTC; CDR3aa: CASSWGQGAFEQFF
d_gene: .; j_gene: TRBJ2-3; abundance: .; len: 16; v_gene: TRBV21-1; CDR3nt: TGTGCCAGCAGCAAATGTACGGGATACGGCACAGATACGCAGTATTTT; CDR3aa: CASSKCTGYGTDTQYF
d_gene: TRBD2; j_gene: TRBJ2-1; abundance: .; len: 13; v_gene: TRBV5-6; CDR3nt: TGTGCCAGCAGCGTCGGGACGGGGGGTGAGCAGTTCTTC; CDR3aa: CASSVGTGGEQFF
d_gene: TRBD2; j_gene: TRBJ2-5; abundance: .; len: 18; v_gene: TRBV4-1; CDR3nt: TGCGCCAGCAGCCAAGATCCGACGGCTAGCGGACTACAAGAGACCCAGTACTTC; CDR3aa: CASSQDPTASGLQETQYF
d_gene: .; j_gene: TRBJ1-5; abundance: .; len: 13; v_gene: TRBV6-1; CDR3nt: TGTGCGAGCGCAACAGGGATCAACCAGCCCCAGCATTTT; CDR3aa: CASATGINQPQHF
d_gene: TRBD2; j_gene: TRBJ2-1; abundance: .; len: 15; v_gene: TRBV5-4; CDR3nt: TGTGCCAGCAGGGAAATAACTAGCGGATACAATGAGCAGTTCTTC; CDR3aa: CASREITSGYNEQFF
d_gene: .; j_gene: TRBJ2-2; abundance: .; len: 12; v_gene: TRBV30; CDR3nt: TGTGCCTGGAGTGTACAGGTCGGGGAGCTGTTTTTT; CDR3aa: CAWSVQVGELFF
d_gene: TRBD1; j_gene: TRBJ1-2; abundance: .; len: 16; v_gene: TRBV4-2; CDR3nt: TGTGCCAGCAGCCAAGATTTGAGAGGGGGCAGCTATGGCTACACCTTC; CDR3aa: CASSQDLRGGSYGYTF
d_gene: TRBD2; j_gene: TRBJ2-5; abundance: .; len: 15; v_gene: TRBV6-5; CDR3nt: TGTGCCAGCAGCCCATGGGCTAGCGGGCAAGAGACCCAGTACTTC; CDR3aa: CASSPWASGQETQYF
d_gene: .; j_gene: TRBJ1-5; abundance: .; len: 17; v_gene: TRBV28; CDR3nt: TGTGCCAGCAGTGGCCCCGGACATACGTATAGCAATCAGCCCCAGCATTTT; CDR3aa: CASSGPGHTYSNQPQHF
d_gene: TRBD1; j_gene: TRBJ2-5; abundance: .; len: 12; v_gene: TRBV6-5; CDR3nt: TGTGCCAGCAGGACAGGGGGGGAGACCCAGTACTTC; CDR3aa: CASRTGGETQYF
d_gene: TRBD1; j_gene: TRBJ1-1; abundance: .; len: 17; v_gene: TRBV18; CDR3nt: TGTGCCAGCTCACCTACGGGACGCGGGGACAGGGACACTGAAGCTTTCTTT; CDR3aa: CASSPTGRGDRDTEAFF
d_gene: .; j_gene: TRBJ1-5; abundance: .; len: 15; v_gene: TRBV27; CDR3nt: TGTGCCAGCAGTCCATCCGGGAACAACAATCAGCCCCAGCATTTT; CDR3aa: CASSPSGNNNQPQHF
d_gene: TRBD1; j_gene: TRBJ2-5; abundance: .; len: 15; v_gene: TRBV6-1; CDR3nt: TGTGCCAGCAGTGCGTACAGACAGGGTTTAGAGACCCAGTACTTC; CDR3aa: CASSAYRQGLETQYF
d_gene: .; j_gene: TRBJ1-5; abundance: .; len: 14; v_gene: TRBV6-1; CDR3nt: TGTGCCAGCAGTGACTGGGAGGTCCATCAGCCCCAGCATTTT; CDR3aa: CASSDWEVHQPQHF
d_gene: TRBD1; j_gene: TRBJ1-6; abundance: .; len: 14; v_gene: TRBV5-4; CDR3nt: TGTGCCAGCAGCCTAGGGACAGGGGGTTCACCCCTCCACTTT; CDR3aa: CASSLGTGGSPLHF
d_gene: TRBD1; j_gene: TRBJ2-1; abundance: .; len: 11; v_gene: TRBV6-5; CDR3nt: TGTGCCAGCAGTTACGGGACAGCCGAGTTCTTC; CDR3aa: CASSYGTAEFF
d_gene: TRBD1; j_gene: TRBJ2-1; abundance: once; len: 15; v_gene: TRBV7-9; CDR3nt: TGTGCCAGCAGCCAAAACATGGACAGGGACTATGAGCAGTTCTTC; CDR3aa: CASSQNMDRDYEQFF
d_gene: .; j_gene: TRBJ2-7; abundance: .; len: 15; v_gene: TRBV27; CDR3nt: TGTGCCAGCAGTCCCTTGGTTGAGGCTTCGAGGGAGCAGTACTTC; CDR3aa: CASSPLVEASREQYF
d_gene: TRBD1; j_gene: TRBJ1-1; abundance: .; len: 13; v_gene: TRBV7-9; CDR3nt: TGTGCCAGCAGATCCGGGACAGGGCCTGAAGCTTTCTTT; CDR3aa: CASRSGTGPEAFF
d_gene: .; j_gene: TRBJ2-7; abundance: .; len: 16; v_gene: TRBV7-9; CDR3nt: TGTGCCAGCAGCTTGCCCCCTGGGGGGAAATACTACGAGCAGTACTTC; CDR3aa: CASSLPPGGKYYEQYF
d_gene: .; j_gene: TRBJ1-2; abundance: .; len: 15; v_gene: TRBV4-2; CDR3nt: TGTGCCAGCAGCCAAGAGGAGGGGCTTATCTATGGCTACACCTTC; CDR3aa: CASSQEEGLIYGYTF
d_gene: .; j_gene: TRBJ2-5; abundance: .; len: 14; v_gene: TRBV4-1; CDR3nt: TGCGCCAGCAGCCAAGTTTCAGGGAAAGAGACCCAGTACTTC; CDR3aa: CASSQVSGKETQYF
d_gene: .; j_gene: TRBJ1-1; abundance: .; len: 12; v_gene: TRBV5-6; CDR3nt: TGTGCCAGCAGCTTTTTTAGCACTGAAGCTTTCTTT; CDR3aa: CASSFFSTEAFF
d_gene: .; j_gene: TRBJ1-1; abundance: .; len: 14; v_gene: TRBV5-4; CDR3nt: TGTGCCAGCAGCCTAGGGGCCGAGAACACTGAAGCTTTCTTT; CDR3aa: CASSLGAENTEAFF
d_gene: TRBD1; j_gene: TRBJ1-5; abundance: .; len: 16; v_gene: TRBV19; CDR3nt: TGTGCCAGTAGTATAGGAGGGACAGGGGGCTTTCAGCCCCAGCATTTT; CDR3aa: CASSIGGTGGFQPQHF
d_gene: .; j_gene: TRBJ2-7; abundance: .; len: 13; v_gene: TRBV13; CDR3nt: TGTGCCAGCAGCTTAGCACTAAACAACGAGCAGTACTTC; CDR3aa: CASSLALNNEQYF
d_gene: TRBD2; j_gene: TRBJ2-1; abundance: .; len: 12; v_gene: TRBV29-1; CDR3nt: TGCAGCGTTTTAGGCGGGAGAAATGAGCAGTTCTTC; CDR3aa: CSVLGGRNEQFF
d_gene: .; j_gene: TRBJ1-2; abundance: .; len: 14; v_gene: TRBV4-3; CDR3nt: TGCGCCAGCAGCCAAGACGACAGCGTCAATGGCTACACCTTC; CDR3aa: CASSQDDSVNGYTF
d_gene: TRBD1; j_gene: TRBJ2-7; abundance: once; len: 18; v_gene: TRBV7-6; CDR3nt: TGTGCCAGCAGCTTAGTGGTCGACAGGGGAGAGGGCTCCTACGAGCAGTACTTC; CDR3aa: CASSLVVDRGEGSYEQYF
d_gene: TRBD2; j_gene: TRBJ2-1; abundance: .; len: 16; v_gene: TRBV7-2; CDR3nt: TGTGCCAGCAGCTTAGGGTACGGGGGGGGCGGGAATGAGCAGTTCTTC; CDR3aa: CASSLGYGGGGNEQFF
d_gene: TRBD2; j_gene: TRBJ2-6; abundance: .; len: 16; v_gene: TRBV6-5; CDR3nt: TGTGCCAGCAGTTACGTCGGGGGGACTGGGGCCAACGTCCTGACTTTC; CDR3aa: CASSYVGGTGANVLTF
d_gene: .; j_gene: TRBJ1-5; abundance: .; len: 11; v_gene: TRBV6-1; CDR3nt: TGTGCCAGCAGGTATAATCAGCCCCAGCATTTT; CDR3aa: CASRYNQPQHF
d_gene: TRBD1; j_gene: TRBJ1-4; abundance: once; len: 14; v_gene: TRBV7-6; CDR3nt: TGTGCCAGCAGCCCCATCGGGACAGACGAAAAACTGTTTTTT; CDR3aa: CASSPIGTDEKLFF
d_gene: .; j_gene: TRBJ1-6; abundance: .; len: 18; v_gene: TRBV2; CDR3nt: TGTGCCAGCAGCCTGAGCAGGGAAGAAGGATCCTATAATTCACCCCTCCACTTT; CDR3aa: CASSLSREEGSYNSPLHF
d_gene: TRBD1; j_gene: TRBJ2-7; abundance: once; len: 14; v_gene: TRBV19; CDR3nt: TGTGCCAGTAGTTGGGGACAGGGGACCTACGAGCAGTACTTC; CDR3aa: CASSWGQGTYEQYF